A selection of T cell receptor beta chains follows, all from one sample in a study of blood T cell repertoires in COVID-19. Repertoires were generated with immunoSEQ multiplex PCR, while TCRdb's copy carries only in-frame clones and drops some. The table has roughly 100,000 clones, around 82% seen once. The material sequenced was peripheral blood. The receptors originated from a man aged 55 to 69 with acute or convalescent COVID-19. Both conserved end residues are part of each CDR3. D genes are given only for firm matches. Not every row has a clone size; where given, it reads once, few, many or a size class.

CDR3 protein: CASGHTGGGEAFF
CDR3 DNA: TGTGCTAGTGGTCATACAGGGGGCGGGGAGGCTTTCTTT
J gene: TRBJ1-1
clone size: -
D gene: TRBD1
V gene: TRBV12-5

CDR3 protein: CASSRTGSTGELFF
CDR3 DNA: TGTGCCAGCAGCCGTACAGGATCCACCGGGGAGCTGTTTTTT
J gene: TRBJ2-2
clone size: -
D gene: -
V gene: TRBV5-4

CDR3 protein: CASSLGPQYGYTF
CDR3 DNA: TGTGCCAGCAGCTTGGGGCCCCAATATGGCTACACCTTC
J gene: TRBJ1-2
clone size: -
D gene: -
V gene: TRBV5-4

CDR3 protein: CASSQDLGGRVDNEQFF
CDR3 DNA: TGCGCCAGCAGCCAAGATCTGGGCGGGAGGGTTGATAATGAGCAGTTCTTC
J gene: TRBJ2-1
clone size: -
D gene: TRBD2
V gene: TRBV4-3

CDR3 protein: CASSLTLTSEDEQYF
CDR3 DNA: TGCGCCAGCAGCTTGACATTGACTAGCGAAGACGAGCAGTACTTC
J gene: TRBJ2-7
clone size: -
D gene: TRBD2
V gene: TRBV5-1

CDR3 protein: CASSLDGGRGTFF
CDR3 DNA: TGTGCCAGCAGCTTAGATGGGGGCAGGGGAACTTTCTTT
J gene: TRBJ1-1
clone size: -
D gene: -
V gene: TRBV11-2

CDR3 protein: CASSRGAYGYTF
CDR3 DNA: TGTGCCAGCAGCAGGGGGGCCTATGGCTACACCTTC
J gene: TRBJ1-2
clone size: -
D gene: TRBD1
V gene: TRBV28

CDR3 protein: CASRETSAHHNEQFF
CDR3 DNA: TGTGCCAGTAGAGAGACTAGCGCCCACCACAATGAGCAGTTCTTC
J gene: TRBJ2-1
clone size: -
D gene: TRBD2
V gene: TRBV19

CDR3 protein: CASSYTQDFYEQYF
CDR3 DNA: TGTGCCAGCAGTTACACCCAGGACTTTTACGAGCAGTACTTC
J gene: TRBJ2-7
clone size: -
D gene: -
V gene: TRBV6-2/TRBV6-3

CDR3 protein: CASSKGTGDQETQYF
CDR3 DNA: TGTGCCAGCAGTAAGGGGACAGGTGATCAAGAGACCCAGTACTTC
J gene: TRBJ2-5
clone size: -
D gene: TRBD1
V gene: TRBV2

CDR3 protein: CASSATGQGDQPQHF
CDR3 DNA: TGTGCCAGCAGCGCAACAGGACAGGGGGATCAGCCCCAGCATTTT
J gene: TRBJ1-5
clone size: -
D gene: TRBD1
V gene: TRBV9

CDR3 protein: CATSDFGRESTDTQYF
CDR3 DNA: TGTGCCACCAGTGATTTTGGGCGGGAAAGCACAGATACGCAGTATTTT
J gene: TRBJ2-3
clone size: -
D gene: -
V gene: TRBV24-1

CDR3 protein: CASSAARGLAGLDEQFF
CDR3 DNA: TGTGCCAGCAGCGCTGCCAGGGGACTAGCGGGTCTCGATGAGCAGTTCTTC
J gene: TRBJ2-1
clone size: -
D gene: TRBD2
V gene: TRBV7-8

CDR3 protein: CAISESGVNTEAFF
CDR3 DNA: TGTGCCATCAGTGAGTCAGGAGTGAACACTGAAGCTTTCTTT
J gene: TRBJ1-1
clone size: -
D gene: -
V gene: TRBV10-3

CDR3 protein: CASSIKGTGSSYNSPLHF
CDR3 DNA: TGTGCCAGTAGTATCAAGGGGACAGGGAGCTCCTATAATTCACCCCTCCACTTT
J gene: TRBJ1-6
clone size: once
D gene: TRBD1
V gene: TRBV19

CDR3 protein: CASSLLVNSNQPQHF
CDR3 DNA: TGTGCCAGCAGCTTGTTAGTCAATAGCAATCAGCCCCAGCATTTT
J gene: TRBJ1-5
clone size: -
D gene: -
V gene: TRBV5-8

CDR3 protein: CASGQGDYSNQPQHF
CDR3 DNA: TGTGCCAGTGGACAGGGCGATTATAGCAATCAGCCCCAGCATTTT
J gene: TRBJ1-5
clone size: -
D gene: TRBD1
V gene: TRBV10-3

CDR3 protein: CASSSRTGEGNQPQHF
CDR3 DNA: TGTGCCAGCAGCTCCCGGACAGGGGAGGGCAATCAGCCCCAGCATTTT
J gene: TRBJ1-5
clone size: -
D gene: TRBD1
V gene: TRBV7-8

CDR3 protein: CATSDPRGPGDTQYF
CDR3 DNA: TGTGCCACCAGTGATCCGCGGGGGCCAGGGGATACGCAGTATTTT
J gene: TRBJ2-3
clone size: -
D gene: -
V gene: TRBV24-1

CDR3 protein: CASSLEAGAGNNEQFF
CDR3 DNA: TGTGCCAGCAGCTTAGAAGCGGGGGCCGGGAACAATGAGCAGTTCTTC
J gene: TRBJ2-1
clone size: once
D gene: TRBD2
V gene: TRBV7-8

CDR3 protein: CASSLGQGRLGQPQHF
CDR3 DNA: TGTGCCAGCAGTTTGGGACAGGGACGTCTAGGGCAGCCCCAGCATTTT
J gene: TRBJ1-5
clone size: -
D gene: TRBD1
V gene: TRBV28

CDR3 protein: CASSPQAGGTDTQYF
CDR3 DNA: TGTGCCAGCTCACCACAAGCGGGAGGGACAGATACGCAGTATTTT
J gene: TRBJ2-3
clone size: -
D gene: TRBD2
V gene: TRBV18

CDR3 protein: CASRRWGEQETQYF
CDR3 DNA: TGTGCCTCTCGGCGGTGGGGAGAGCAAGAGACCCAGTACTTC
J gene: TRBJ2-5
clone size: -
D gene: -
V gene: TRBV19

CDR3 protein: CASSLTGGTDTQYF
CDR3 DNA: TGTGCCAGCAGCTTGACAGGGGGCACAGATACGCAGTATTTT
J gene: TRBJ2-3
clone size: -
D gene: TRBD1
V gene: TRBV7-9

CDR3 protein: CASSERGLNEKLFF
CDR3 DNA: TGTGCCAGCAGTGAAAGGGGGCTTAATGAAAAACTGTTTTTT
J gene: TRBJ1-4
clone size: -
D gene: TRBD1
V gene: TRBV25-1

CDR3 protein: CASGCDTGTGTEDDEKLFF
CDR3 DNA: TGTGCTAGTGGCTGCGACACCGGGACAGGGACGGAGGACGATGAAAAACTGTTTTTT
J gene: TRBJ1-4
clone size: -
D gene: TRBD1
V gene: TRBV12-5

CDR3 protein: CASELYNEQFF
CDR3 DNA: TGTGCCAGCGAGTTGTACAATGAGCAGTTCTTC
J gene: TRBJ2-1
clone size: -
D gene: -
V gene: TRBV6-5

CDR3 protein: CASSEPGGRVYNEQFF
CDR3 DNA: TGTGCCAGCAGTGAACCAGGGGGTCGAGTTTACAATGAGCAGTTCTTC
J gene: TRBJ2-1
clone size: -
D gene: TRBD1
V gene: TRBV25-1

CDR3 protein: CASSRLAGATDTQYF
CDR3 DNA: TGTGCCAGCAGTAGACTAGCGGGAGCCACAGATACGCAGTATTTT
J gene: TRBJ2-3
clone size: -
D gene: TRBD2
V gene: TRBV7-8

CDR3 protein: CATSRDGTGSNEQFF
CDR3 DNA: TGTGCCACCAGCAGAGATGGGACAGGGAGCAATGAGCAGTTCTTC
J gene: TRBJ2-1
clone size: -
D gene: TRBD1
V gene: TRBV15

CDR3 protein: CASSISGTENYGYTF
CDR3 DNA: TGTGCCAGTAGTATATCGGGAACCGAAAACTATGGCTACACCTTC
J gene: TRBJ1-2
clone size: -
D gene: -
V gene: TRBV19

CDR3 protein: CASSLRDYGYTF
CDR3 DNA: TGTGCCAGCAGCCTCCGGGACTATGGCTACACCTTC
J gene: TRBJ1-2
clone size: -
D gene: -
V gene: TRBV5-8

CDR3 protein: CASSRRDREEAFF
CDR3 DNA: TGTGCCAGCAGTCGTCGGGACAGGGAGGAAGCTTTCTTT
J gene: TRBJ1-1
clone size: -
D gene: TRBD1
V gene: TRBV6-2/TRBV6-3

CDR3 protein: CASSLDRQYGYTF
CDR3 DNA: TGTGCCAGCAGCCTGGACAGGCAATATGGCTACACCTTC
J gene: TRBJ1-2
clone size: -
D gene: TRBD1
V gene: TRBV12-3/TRBV12-4